This TCR beta chain emerged from a study of human T cells and chemical hapten exposure. Study information: Doses of diphenylcyclopropenone went to the patients' scalps weekly throughout the approximately 22-week study. Overall study results and limits: The study found expanded TCRs formed significantly more large CDR3 similarity clusters than controls. PT1 expanded TCR counts and patch test score were linked, and their correlation was positive.

In its sample, this clonotype was seen many times. Its specificity is unknown. Time point given: patch test 1, 2 weeks after DPC sensitization. Treatment denoted: therapeutic diphenylcyclopropenone sensitization with weekly scalp DPC. Library preparation tagged each individual cDNA molecule with a unique molecular identifier. TCRdb re-derived calls from the RACE reads in MiXCR, one entry per CDR3 protein. The sample contains some 83,000 distinct CDR3 sequences, approximately 11% of which appear only once. Germline lookup yields CDR1 SGHRS and CDR2 YFSETQ. There are 17 residues in the CDR3. V was cut by 0 bases and J by 3 bases, with 19 bases left in between.

V and J are TRBV5-1 and TRBJ2-7; D assignment may be TRBD1 or TRBD2 (5 bases each). The receptor's source is a woman in her 50s with alopecia areata. Some clones in this sample may be carry-over from other donors' samples. The material was whole blood, obtained in connection with sensitization to the hapten diphenylcyclopropenone (DPC). CDR3 sequence (DNA): TGCGCCAGCAGCTTGGTACCGGGACCCAAAGGGGACTACGAGCAGTACTTC. It encodes CASSLVPGPKGDYEQYF.